This T cell receptor beta chain is drawn from a study of control samples from healthy donors and cancer patients. Germline lookup yields CDR1 MNHEY and CDR2 SMNVEV (reference sequence). Trimming removed 5 bases from V and 5 bases from J, with 15 bases in between. There are 14 residues in the CDR3. Sequencing used immunoSEQ multiplex PCR; TCRdb keeps in-frame clones, though not all of them. Of more than 95,000 clones detected, 85% to 90% appear once; the ten largest clones hold over 2%. The V and J genes are TRBV27 and TRBJ2-5, with D tentatively TRBD1 (6 bases). The sample taken for sequencing was blood. This TCR came from a woman in her 70s in good health. The CDR3 DNA is TGTGCCAGCAGTCCAGGACAGTCCTGGGAGACCCAGTACTTC. This codes for CASSPGQSWETQYF.